The following is a T cell receptor (beta chain) sequence with its context. Antigen specificity is unknown. This sample was included in a study of T cell responses to AZD1222 COVID-19 vaccine. At the level of the study: Pooled samples include second doses given at about 4 or 12 weeks. General observations from the study: Among AZD1222 vaccinees, only six or seven were seropositive at baseline. Donors were chiefly white British, with a greater number of females, and clonal diversity was perhaps underestimated. Spike-wide vaccine-associated CD4 TCRs dominated at 160-218 and 743-854.

Some clones are missing from TCRdb's copy, which holds only in-frame ones; the method was immunoSEQ multiplex PCR. The profile covers roughly 70,000 clones, with about 85% appearing a single time and over 20% taken by the ten largest. The V and J ends lost 7 bases and 4 bases respectively, with 12 bases between them. This CDR3 comprises 13 residues. The origin of this receptor is an adult in good health. This material consisted of peripheral blood, taken on day 0 of AZD1222 vaccination. The V gene is TRBV12-3 or TRBV12-4, the J gene TRBJ2-3; possibly TRBD1 for D (5 bases). The DNA for the CDR3 is TGTGCCAGCACAGGGTGGGCAGCAGATACGCAGTATTTT. Its translation is CASTGWAADTQYF.